The 10 T cell receptor beta chains below come from one sample, sequenced in a study of T-cell reconstitution after alpha-beta-depleted transplantation in children. It was with unique molecular identifiers that the TCRbeta library was prepared. One entry per CDR3 protein results from TCRdb running MiXCR on the PCR reads. The table lists some 300,000 distinct CDR3 sequences, 10% to 13% of them singletons. The starting material was PBMCs from the stem cell graft donor, obtained from the stem cell graft. These receptors originate from a human donor who donated a stem cell graft to a child with acute lymphoblastic leukemia.

This clonotype was recorded at least ten times. The chain joins TRBV12-3 or TRBV12-4 to TRBJ1-5; TRBD1 agrees at 11 bases. V gave up 6 bases and J gave up 4 bases; unmatched junction bases: 5. This CDR3 contains 15 residues. This CDR3 is CASRVGQGANQPQHF. The CDR3 DNA sequence: TGTGCCAGCAGGGTTGGACAGGGGGCGAATCAGCCCCAGCATTTT.

This clonotype has more than one count but fewer than ten. V usage is TRBV4-2 and J usage is TRBJ2-2; 10 nucleotides agree with TRBD2. V trimming: 1 base; J trimming: 6 bases; junction bases outside the gene matches: 5. The germline gives CDR1 LGHNA, CDR2 YNFKEQ. CDR3 length: 16 amino acids. CDR3 coding DNA: TGTGCCAGCAGCCAAGTTGCGACTAGCGGGCCCGGGGAGCTGTTTTTT. This codes for CASSQVATSGPGELFF.

This clonotype has a handful of counts. J is TRBJ2-3 and V is TRBV7-9; D may be TRBD1 (5 bases). This CDR3 comprises 13 residues. Germline V gene sequence: CDR1 SEHNR, CDR2 FQNEAQ (reference sequence). The ends were cut back, 5 bases at V and 7 bases at J, with 13 bases in the middle. CDR3 sequence (DNA): TGTGCCAGCAGCCCGGACACTCACTATACGCAGTATTTT. It translates to CASSPDTHYTQYF.

This chain uses TRBV12-3 or TRBV12-4 with TRBJ2-3, with 11 bases identical to TRBD2. The CDR3 sequence is 15 residues long. With V trimmed by 3 bases and J by 6 bases, 5 bases remained unmatched. The CDR3 region has the DNA TGTGCCAGCAGTTTTAGCGGGAGGGGGGTCGATACGCAGTATTTT. Protein: CASSFSGRGVDTQYF.

The chain uses TRBV12-3 or TRBV12-4 and TRBJ2-2; D call uncertain. This CDR3 comprises 12 residues. With 3 bases removed from V and 8 bases from J, the gap between germline ends came to 7 bases. The CDR3 spells CASSFGRGELFF. The CDR3 nucleotides read TGTGCCAGCAGTTTCGGCCGAGGGGAGCTGTTTTTT.

This rearrangement joins TRBV5-1 to TRBJ2-3; D is possibly TRBD2 (6 bases). The CDR3 runs to 14 residues. Trimming removed 4 bases from V and 2 bases from J, with 11 bases in between. CDR1 SGHRS and CDR2 YFSETQ come from the germline V gene. The CDR3 here is CASSLGTPTDTQYF. The DNA for the CDR3 is TGCGCCAGCAGCCTTGGGACTCCCACAGATACGCAGTATTTT.

The chain carries TRBV10-3 and TRBJ1-3, with D unresolved. Looked up from germline, CDR1 is ENHRY and CDR2 is SYGVKD. V lost 0 bases to trimming and J lost 10 bases, with 7 bases between them. There are 12 residues in the CDR3. CDR3 region: CAISESLATIYF. The CDR3 DNA reads as TGTGCCATCAGTGAGTCGCTGGCTACCATATATTTT.

The sample holds many counts of this clonotype. This chain joins TRBV28 and TRBJ1-1; 9 positions agree with TRBD1. Germline V gives CDR1 MDHEN, CDR2 SYDVKM. The CDR3 runs to 12 residues. The trim removed 10 bases at V and 6 bases at J, leaving 6 bases unmatched. CDR3 sequence: CATGQGWAEAFF. CDR3 nucleotides: TGTGCCACAGGACAGGGGTGGGCTGAAGCTTTCTTT.

This clonotype was seen many times. The CDR3 DNA is TGCGCCAGCAGCCACCCCGACAGGGGCTGGACTGAAGCTTTCTTT. The encoded protein is CASSHPDRGWTEAFF. The V gene is TRBV4-1, the J gene TRBJ1-1; 8 bases fit TRBD1. Germline V gives CDR1 MGHRA, CDR2 YSYEKL. This CDR3 region has 15 residues. The V gene end was trimmed by 3 bases and the J gene end by 5 bases; junction bases not matched to a gene: 8.

This rearrangement joins TRBV15 to TRBJ2-6; no clear D gene. Germline CDR1 reads LNHNV; CDR2 reads YYDKDF (reference sequence). Trimming removed 0 bases from V and 2 bases from J, with 8 bases in between. The CDR3 spans 16 residues. The CDR3 reads CATSRDIHAGANVLTF. The CDR3 bases are TGTGCCACCAGCAGAGATATACATGCTGGGGCCAACGTCCTGACTTTC.